Presented here are 26 T cell receptor beta chains from one specimen sequenced in a study of cytomegalovirus exposure and HLA in healthy donors. Use of 60 Vbeta and 13 Jbeta primers characterized the PCR. Some clones are missing from TCRdb's copy, which holds only in-frame ones; the method was immunoSEQ multiplex PCR. The repertoire includes 150,000 to 200,000 clones, about 71% of them detected once, and over 2.5% sits in the top ten. The specimen was PBMCs. These receptors were taken from a woman aged 25 to 39 in good health and CMV-seronegative.

The rearrangement links TRBV29-1 to TRBJ2-7, with a tentative D call TRBD2 (5 bases). Trimming stripped 6 bases from V and 5 bases from J, with 20 bases between. The germline V gene has CDR1 SQVTM and CDR2 ANQGSEA. CDR3 length equals 14 residues. This CDR3 reads CSVGRGGEYDEQYF. The CDR3 nucleotides are TGCAGCGTGGGGAGAGGTGGGGAATACGACGAGCAGTACTTC.

The rearrangement links TRBV15 to TRBJ2-1, with D unresolved. This CDR3 contains 17 residues. Looked up from germline, CDR1 is LNHNV and CDR2 is YYDKDF (reference sequence). Trimming shortened V by 1 base and J by 0 bases, and 13 bases separated the two germline ends. The DNA of the CDR3 is TGTGCCACCAGCAGAGCTTTGGAGCCGGGCTCCTACAATGAGCAGTTCTTC. This codes for CATSRALEPGSYNEQFF.

This clone was detected only a few times. The CDR3 sequence: CASSPPSGSQETQYF. The CDR3 coding sequence is TGTGCCAGCTCACCACCTTCAGGTAGCCAAGAGACCCAGTACTTC. The chain recombines TRBV18 with TRBJ2-5; D call uncertain. V was clipped by 0 bases and J by 1 base, with 9 bases between them. Germline CDR1 is KGHSH and CDR2 is LQKENI. The CDR3 totals 15 residues.

The chain has TRBV7-9 and TRBJ2-3; TRBD2 aligns across 7 bases. CDR1 is SEHNR, CDR2 FQNEAQ, per germline (reference sequence). The CDR3 has 15 residues. The V segment lost 5 bases and the J segment 4 bases; nucleotides outside the gene matches: 9. CDR3 sequence (DNA): TGTGCCAGCAGCCCCTTAGGACTAGTATCAGATACGCAGTATTTT. Amino acids: CASSPLGLVSDTQYF. Supplemented by reference TRBV7-9 and TRBJ2-3, the full variable domain reads DTGVSQNPRHKITKRGQNVTFRCDPISEHNRLYWYRQTLGQGPEFLTYFQNEAQLEKSRLLSDRFSAERPKGSFSTLEIQRTEQGDSAMYLCASSPLGLVSDTQYFGPGTRLTVL.

V usage is TRBV4-2 and J usage is TRBJ2-7; D is perhaps TRBD1 (7 bases). Trimming took off 2 bases at V and 0 bases at J, with 20 bases between the two ends. This CDR3 has 18 amino acids. The germline CDR1 and CDR2 sequences are LGHNA and YNFKEQ. In DNA form, the CDR3 reads TGTGCCAGCAGCCAACTCTCCTCGACAGGGAGGATCTCCTACGAGCAGTACTTC. Its translation is CASSQLSSTGRISYEQYF.

V and J are TRBV4-1 and TRBJ2-1; 7 nucleotides agree with TRBD1. The CDR3 covers 15 residues. V lost 4 bases to trimming and J lost 2 bases; unmatched junction nucleotides: 5. Germline CDR1 and CDR2: MGHRA and YSYEKL. DNA for the CDR3: TGCGCCAGCAGCCCAGGGACAGTAACCTACAATGAGCAGTTCTTC. The encoded protein is CASSPGTVTYNEQFF.

V gene TRBV7-9 combines with J gene TRBJ1-4; tentatively, D is TRBD1 (5 bases). Per germline, CDR1 SEHNR and CDR2 FQNEAQ (reference sequence). Trimming cost V 1 base and J 7 bases, with 13 bases left between them. This CDR3 region has 15 residues. CDR3 DNA sequence: TGTGCCAGCAGCTTAGACGGGGGTGTGAGTGAAAAACTGTTTTTT. Protein product: CASSLDGGVSEKLFF.

This rearrangement joins TRBV7-9 to TRBJ1-2, with unresolved D. The ends were cut back, 3 bases at V and 5 bases at J, with 7 bases in the middle. The length of the CDR3 is 12 residues. The V gene's germline CDR1 is SEHNR and CDR2 FQNEAQ (reference sequence). The CDR3 is CASSFQQYGYTF. The CDR3 DNA follows: TGTGCCAGCAGCTTTCAACAGTATGGCTACACCTTC.

The chain has TRBV29-1 and TRBJ1-2; 7 bases agree with TRBD1. V dropped 5 bases and J dropped 7; count of bases not matched to a gene: 4. CDR1 is SQVTM and CDR2 is ANQGSEA in the germline V gene. This CDR3 is 11 amino acids long. In DNA, the CDR3 is TGCAGCGTTTACAGGGGAGGTGGCTACACCTTC. It is translated as CSVYRGGGYTF.

CDR3 protein: CASSQAHRGNQPQHF. CDR3 DNA sequence: TGCGCCAGCAGCCAAGCTCACAGGGGCAATCAGCCCCAGCATTTT. This sequence joins TRBV4-3 and TRBJ1-5; possible D gene TRBD1, 6 bases. CDR1 LGHNA and CDR2 YSLEER come from the germline V gene. The CDR3 totals 15 residues. Trimming pared 1 base from V and 2 bases from J, leaving 9 bases between.

The V gene is TRBV4-2, the J gene TRBJ2-3; the match to TRBD2 covers 12 bases. Germline loops: CDR1 LGHNA, CDR2 YNFKEQ. The CDR3 is 17 amino acids. Unmatched junction bases numbered 5, after V lost 0 bases and J lost 4 bases. The CDR3 loop is CASSQDVSSGGADTQYF. CDR3 coding DNA: TGTGCCAGCAGCCAAGATGTGTCTAGCGGGGGGGCAGATACGCAGTATTTT.

The V gene is TRBV11-1, the J gene TRBJ2-6, with D possibly being TRBD2 (6 bases). This CDR3 contains 17 residues. The germline V gene encodes CDR1 SGHAT and CDR2 FQDESV (reference sequence). Trimming pared 4 bases from V and 1 base from J, leaving 14 bases between. The CDR3 region is CASSSRSGRSGANVLTF. CDR3 nucleotide sequence: TGTGCCAGCAGCTCCAGAAGTGGGAGGTCTGGGGCCAACGTCCTGACTTTC.

The gene calls are TRBV6-1 and TRBJ1-1; 7 positions agree with TRBD1. Trimming at V came to 6 bases and at J to 0 bases, leaving 4 bases not matched to a gene. The CDR3 consists of 14 residues. Per germline, CDR1 MNHNS and CDR2 SASEGT. This CDR3 reads CASRGQLLNTEAFF. The CDR3 bases are TGTGCCAGCAGGGGACAGCTTCTGAACACTGAAGCTTTCTTT.

The sample holds a few counts of this clone. The rearrangement uses TRBV7-3 and TRBJ2-1, with a tentative D call TRBD2 (6 bases). CDR1 and CDR2 (germline): SGHTA, FQGTGA. This CDR3 is built from 12 residues. Deletions cut 5 bases from V and 8 bases from J, with 10 bases between. Here the CDR3 reads CASSRGGDEQFF. The CDR3 region has the DNA TGTGCCAGCAGCAGAGGAGGGGATGAGCAGTTCTTC.

The genes are TRBV28 and TRBJ2-5; TRBD2 is a possible D gene (6 bases). The CDR3 covers 14 residues. V gave up 6 bases and J gave up 2 bases, with 13 bases separating them. CDR1 is MDHEN, CDR2 SYDVKM, per germline. In nucleotides, the CDR3 is TGTGCCAGCAGGTCGGCGGGAAAGCAAGAGACCCAGTACTTC. Amino acid sequence: CASRSAGKQETQYF.

The chain couples TRBV28 to TRBJ2-1; D might be TRBD2 (7 bases). This CDR3 has 13 amino acids. V shed 6 bases and J shed 7 bases, with 13 bases lying between them. CDR1 MDHEN and CDR2 SYDVKM come from the germline V gene. DNA of the CDR3: TGTGCCAGCAGCTCGGGGGGCAGGAATGAGCAGTTCTTC. It is translated as CASSSGGRNEQFF. Using reference TRBV28 and TRBJ2-1 for the parts outside the CDR3, the full variable domain is DVKVTQSSRYLVKRTGEKVFLECVQDMDHENMFWYRQDPGLGLRLIYFSYDVKMKEKGDIPEGYSVSREKKERFSLILESASTNQTSMYLCASSSGGRNEQFFGPGTRLTVL.

This clone appeared a single time. The rearrangement links TRBV5-1 to TRBJ2-7; 9 positions match TRBD2. J was trimmed by 7 bases and V by 4 bases; bases with no gene match: 15. CDR3 length equals 16 residues. Germline V gene data show CDR1 as SGHRS and CDR2 as YFSETQ. The CDR3 reads CASSGGLARALGEQYF. The CDR3, as DNA: TGCGCCAGCAGCGGCGGACTAGCGAGGGCTTTGGGGGAGCAGTACTTC.

This clone was seen only once. This rearrangement joins TRBV18 to TRBJ1-2, with 7 nucleotides matching TRBD1. CDR1 is KGHSH, CDR2 LQKENI, per germline. The CDR3 runs to 13 residues. The V and J ends lost 5 bases and 2 bases, in that order; junction bases with no gene match: 2. In DNA, the CDR3 is TGTGCCAGCTCAGAAGGGGGCAACTATGGCTACACCTTC. This translates into CASSEGGNYGYTF.

This clone showed up just a few times. Within the sample, other DNA sequences also encode this same CDR3. V and J are TRBV18 and TRBJ2-3, with D possibly being TRBD1 (6 bases). The CDR3 runs to 15 residues. V was trimmed by 3 bases and J by 3 bases, leaving 13 bases between them. CDR1 and CDR2 from the germline V gene are KGHSH and LQKENI. The DNA for the CDR3 is TGTGCCAGCTCACCCGGACAGCGAAGTACAGATACGCAGTATTTT. Amino acids: CASSPGQRSTDTQYF. The whole variable domain, remainder taken from reference TRBV18 and TRBJ2-3, is NAGVMQNPRHLVRRRGQEARLRCSPMKGHSHVYWYRQLPEEGLKFMVYLQKENIIDESGMPKERFSAEFPKEGPSILRIQQVVRGDSAAYFCASSPGQRSTDTQYFGPGTRLTVL.

V usage is TRBV7-8 and J usage is TRBJ2-3; TRBD2 agrees at 9 bases. V gave up 3 bases and J gave up 0 bases; unmatched junction bases: 7. The CDR3 length is 17 residues. Germline CDR1 reads SGHVS; CDR2 reads FQNEAQ. DNA for the CDR3: TGTGCCAGCAGCTTTCTGGGACTAGCACCTAGCACAGATACGCAGTATTTT. Amino acids: CASSFLGLAPSTDTQYF.

The chain joins TRBV7-8 to TRBJ2-7; TRBD2 aligns across 11 bases. The V gene end was trimmed by 3 bases and the J gene end by 4 bases; junction bases not matched to a gene: 5. The CDR3 is 15 amino acids. Germline values: CDR1 SGHVS, CDR2 FQNEAQ. The CDR3 loop is CASSFFSGRGYEQYF. Here the CDR3 DNA reads TGTGCCAGCAGCTTCTTTAGCGGGAGGGGGTACGAGCAGTACTTC. Supplemented by reference TRBV7-8 and TRBJ2-7, the full variable domain reads GAGVSQSPRYKVAKRGQDVALRCDPISGHVSLFWYQQALGQGPEFLTYFQNEAQLDKSGLPSDRFFAERPEGSVSTLKIQRTQQEDSAVYLCASSFFSGRGYEQYFGPGTRLTVT.

The rearrangement links TRBV7-9 to TRBJ2-2; D remains unclear. The germline V gene has CDR1 SEHNR and CDR2 FQNEAQ (reference sequence). The CDR3 length is 15 residues. V lost 1 base and J lost 6, with 12 bases in between. CDR3 loop: CASSLVRTSAGELFF. The CDR3 DNA reads as TGTGCCAGCAGCTTAGTAAGAACCTCGGCCGGGGAGCTGTTTTTT.

As for this clone: At the DNA level, this CDR3 is encoded by other sequences in the same sample as well. This chain uses TRBV7-2 with TRBJ2-5, with D unresolved. The CDR3 covers 14 residues. CDR1 is SGHTA and CDR2 is FQGNSA in the germline V gene. V was trimmed by 5 bases and J by 2 bases, leaving 12 bases between them. CDR3 loop: CASSPTHLQETQYF. Here the CDR3 DNA reads TGTGCCAGCAGCCCTACCCACTTGCAAGAGACCCAGTACTTC.

The gene calls are TRBV11-3 and TRBJ1-1; perhaps TRBD1 as D (6 bases). CDR1 and CDR2 (germline): SGHNT, YENEEA. The V and J ends lost 4 bases and 7 bases respectively, with 13 bases between them. This CDR3 spans 13 amino acids. The CDR3 bases are TGTGCCAGCAGCTCCAATCCAGGGGATGAAGCTTTCTTT. It is translated as CASSSNPGDEAFF. Full variable domain (remainder filled in from reference TRBV11-3 and TRBJ1-1): EAGVVQSPRYKIIEKKQPVAFWCNPISGHNTLYWYLQNLGQGPELLIRYENEEAVDDSQLPKDRFSAERLKGVDSTLKIQPAELGDSAVYLCASSSNPGDEAFFGQGTRLTVV.

The chain joins TRBV7-9 to TRBJ1-5; TRBD1 matches 8 bases. The junction had 7 bases not matched to a gene; V was cut back by 6 bases and J by 3 bases. The CDR3 extends over 15 amino acids. Looked up from germline, CDR1 is SEHNR and CDR2 is FQNEAQ (reference sequence). CDR3 DNA: TGTGCCAGCAGTATGGGACAGGCCTACAATCAGCCCCAGCATTTT. It is translated as CASSMGQAYNQPQHF. Full variable domain (remainder filled in from reference TRBV7-9 and TRBJ1-5): DTGVSQNPRHKITKRGQNVTFRCDPISEHNRLYWYRQTLGQGPEFLTYFQNEAQLEKSRLLSDRFSAERPKGSFSTLEIQRTEQGDSAMYLCASSMGQAYNQPQHFGDGTRLSIL.

In its sample, this clone was seen a few times. The rearrangement links TRBV2 to TRBJ1-2, with 9 nucleotides matching TRBD1. V gave up 5 bases and J gave up 8 bases; unmatched junction bases: 6. Germline-derived CDR1 and CDR2 are SNHLY and FYNNEI. This CDR3 is built from 13 residues. The DNA of the CDR3 is TGTGCCAGCAGTCTACAGGGGGCGCGGGGCTACACCTTC. Residues: CASSLQGARGYTF.